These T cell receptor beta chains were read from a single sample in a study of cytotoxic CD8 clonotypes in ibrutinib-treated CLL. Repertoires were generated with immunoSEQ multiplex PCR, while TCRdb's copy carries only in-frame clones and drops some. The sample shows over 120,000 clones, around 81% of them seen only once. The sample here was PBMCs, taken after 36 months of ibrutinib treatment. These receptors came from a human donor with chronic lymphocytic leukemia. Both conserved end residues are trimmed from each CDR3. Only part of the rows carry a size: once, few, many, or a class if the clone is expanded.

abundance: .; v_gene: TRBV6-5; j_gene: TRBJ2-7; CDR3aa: ASSWGTGGTYEQY
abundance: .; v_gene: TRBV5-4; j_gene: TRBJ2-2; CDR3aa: ASSAGQARTGELF
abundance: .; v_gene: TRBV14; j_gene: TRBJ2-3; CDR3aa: ASDTDTQY
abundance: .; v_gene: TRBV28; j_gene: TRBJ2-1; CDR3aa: ASSGGHHVFGEQF
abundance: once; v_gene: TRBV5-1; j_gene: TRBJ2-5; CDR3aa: ASSLARQETQY
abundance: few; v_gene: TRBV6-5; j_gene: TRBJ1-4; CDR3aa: ASSTPSKGEKLF
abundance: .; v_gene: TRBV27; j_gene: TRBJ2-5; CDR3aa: ASGPSLTAQTQY
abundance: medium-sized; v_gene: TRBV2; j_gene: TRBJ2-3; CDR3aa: ASTRPNTDTQY
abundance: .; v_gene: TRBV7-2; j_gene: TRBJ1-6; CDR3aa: ASSPPSLSPLH
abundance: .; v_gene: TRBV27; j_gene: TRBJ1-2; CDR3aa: ASSSQGYGYT
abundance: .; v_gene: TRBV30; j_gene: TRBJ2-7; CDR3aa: AWTLLPLLAGDPSYEQY
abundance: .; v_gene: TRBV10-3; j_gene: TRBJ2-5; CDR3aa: AIGQEETQY
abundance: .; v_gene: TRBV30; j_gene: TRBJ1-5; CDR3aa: AWSVRSIILNQPQH
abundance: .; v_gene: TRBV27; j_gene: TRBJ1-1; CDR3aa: ASSLSSPGPTEAF
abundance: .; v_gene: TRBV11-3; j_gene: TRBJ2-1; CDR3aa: ASSLDYLAGENEQF
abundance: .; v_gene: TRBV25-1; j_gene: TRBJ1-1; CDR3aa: ASSEVRGVGGTEAF
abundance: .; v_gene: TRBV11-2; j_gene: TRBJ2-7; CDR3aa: ASSFTGGELEQY
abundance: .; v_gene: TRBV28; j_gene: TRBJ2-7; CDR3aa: ASRAPRRTEY
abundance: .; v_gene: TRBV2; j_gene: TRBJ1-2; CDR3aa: ASIKTQPNYGYT
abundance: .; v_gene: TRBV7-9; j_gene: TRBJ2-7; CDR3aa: ASSLDPYRATYEQY
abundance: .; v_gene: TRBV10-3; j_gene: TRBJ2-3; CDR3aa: AISALAVSTDTQY
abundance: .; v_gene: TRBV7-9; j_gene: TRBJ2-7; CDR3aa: ASSPWDEQY
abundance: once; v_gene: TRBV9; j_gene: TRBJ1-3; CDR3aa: ASSVGAPQGGTIY
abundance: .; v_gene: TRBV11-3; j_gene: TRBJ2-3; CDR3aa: ASSLDRTSGTDTQY
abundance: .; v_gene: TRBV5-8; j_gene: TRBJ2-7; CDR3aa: ASADEWWNEQY
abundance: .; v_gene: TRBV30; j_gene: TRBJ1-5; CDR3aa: AWTKTGPNQPQH
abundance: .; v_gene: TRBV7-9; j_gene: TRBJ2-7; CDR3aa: ASSLDVRPYEQY
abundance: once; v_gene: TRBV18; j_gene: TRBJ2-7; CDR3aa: ASSPLPGQQIEQY
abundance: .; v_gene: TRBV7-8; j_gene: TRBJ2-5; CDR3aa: ASSLRLIREKETQY
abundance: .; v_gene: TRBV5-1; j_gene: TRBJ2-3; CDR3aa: ASSLVGLAGPDTQY